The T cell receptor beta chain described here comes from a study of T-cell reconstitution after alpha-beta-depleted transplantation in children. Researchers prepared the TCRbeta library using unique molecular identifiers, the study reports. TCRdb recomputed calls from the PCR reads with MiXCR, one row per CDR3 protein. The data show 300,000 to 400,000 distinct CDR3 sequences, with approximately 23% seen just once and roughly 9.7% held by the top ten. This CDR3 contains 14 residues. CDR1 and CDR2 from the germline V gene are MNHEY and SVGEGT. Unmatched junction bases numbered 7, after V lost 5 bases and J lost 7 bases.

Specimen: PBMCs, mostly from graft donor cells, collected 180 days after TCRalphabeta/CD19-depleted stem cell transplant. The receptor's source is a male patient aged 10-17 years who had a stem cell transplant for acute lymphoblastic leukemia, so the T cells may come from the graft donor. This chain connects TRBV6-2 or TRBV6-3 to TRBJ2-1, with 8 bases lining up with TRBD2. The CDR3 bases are TGTGCCAGCAGTAAACTAGCGGCATCGAATGAGCAGTTCTTC. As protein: CASSKLAASNEQFF.